This T cell receptor beta chain was identified during a study of technical replicates of blood from a few donors. The method was immunoSEQ multiplex PCR; TCRdb's version includes in-frame clones alone and lacks a portion of them. The sample gives roughly 92,000 clones, roughly 95% of which show up once; 0.34% is in the top ten. The sample taken for sequencing was T cells isolated from PBMCs. The sequence came from a human donor in good health.

The DNA of the CDR3 is TGTGCCGGACGTCCGGGACTAGCGGACAATGAGCAGTTCTTC. Protein sequence: CAGRPGLADNEQFF. This chain connects TRBV2 to TRBJ2-1; 11 bases are shared with TRBD2. The CDR3 runs 14 residues. V was clipped by 11 bases and J by 5 bases; unmatched bases: 8. CDR1 and CDR2 from the germline V gene are SNHLY and FYNNEI.